Shown below are 19 T cell receptor beta chains from a single sample sequenced in a study of response to subunit inactivated influenza vaccine (dated by TCRdb to 2016 to 2019). The library was made by RT-PCR. Sequenced using an Illumina HiSeq 2500. TCRdb redid the processing of the public reads, applying fastp at Q25 and MiXCR, and retained in-frame beta chains. A single entry per CDR3 protein holds the most common genes and DNA from its merged rows. A total of roughly 790,000 distinct CDR3 sequences appear in this sample, around 21% of them only once. In total, the top ten clones hold 10% to 13% of the sample. This specimen consisted of PBMCs from blood, obtained more than 4 days after vaccination. The receptors here all came from a man over 45 who received an inactivated influenza vaccine. Donor details come from another sample of the same person, matched by shared clones.

V is TRBV11-2 and J is TRBJ2-2; weak D call: TRBD2 (6 bases). The V end was cut by 5 bases, the J end by 5 bases, with 15 bases between. The CDR3 extends over 15 amino acids. Germline V gene data show CDR1 as SGHAT and CDR2 as FQNNGV. The CDR3 region is CASSLRLVGTGELFF. CDR3 nucleotides: TGTGCCAGCAGCCTCCGACTAGTCGGGACCGGGGAGCTGTTTTTT.

This clonotype has at least ten counts. This chain connects TRBV12-3 or TRBV12-4 to TRBJ2-7; 9 bases align to TRBD1. Germline trimming cut 5 bases from V and 13 bases from J; bases unmatched to any gene: 9. The CDR3 loop spans 12 amino acids. CDR3 sequence: CASSPSGTGLYF. The CDR3 coding sequence is TGTGCCAGCAGTCCTAGTGGGACAGGGCTATACTTC.

V is TRBV7-8 and J is TRBJ2-5, with no clear D. Germline-derived CDR1 and CDR2 are SGHVS and FQNEAQ. The CDR3 has 16 amino acids. The ends were cut back, 2 bases at V and 3 bases at J, with 16 bases in the middle. The DNA for the CDR3 is TGTGCCAGCAGCTTAAGTCGACCCACTGGGAAAGAGACCCAGTACTTC. It encodes CASSLSRPTGKETQYF.

Only a few counts were recorded for this clonotype. The gene calls are TRBV5-1 and TRBJ2-7; TRBD1 matches at 7 bases. Trimming removed 4 bases from V and 3 bases from J; junction bases left unmatched: 4. The CDR3 runs to 13 residues. Germline CDR1 SGHRS, CDR2 YFSETQ. The CDR3 protein is CASSQTGIYEQYF. CDR3 nucleotide sequence: TGCGCCAGCAGCCAGACAGGGATCTACGAGCAGTACTTC.

This clonotype was observed a handful of times. The J gene is TRBJ2-3, the V gene TRBV7-2; 9 nucleotides agree with TRBD2. V lost 1 base and J lost 4; bases outside the gene matches: 9. Germline V lookup: CDR1 SGHTA, CDR2 FQGNSA. The CDR3 is 17 amino acids. CDR3 protein: CASSLVTSGRGADTQYF. The CDR3 DNA follows: TGTGCCAGCAGCTTAGTGACTAGCGGCCGAGGGGCAGATACGCAGTATTTT.

This clonotype was detected only a few times. This chain uses TRBV10-3 with TRBJ2-7; 7 nucleotides line up with TRBD2. V trimming: 0 bases; J trimming: 9 bases; junction bases outside the gene matches: 14. CDR3 size: 16 residues. CDR1 and CDR2 from the germline V gene are ENHRY and SYGVKD. CDR3 loop: CAISESSQASGGGQYF. The DNA of the CDR3 is TGTGCCATCAGTGAGTCGAGTCAGGCTAGCGGAGGCGGGCAGTACTTC.

This clonotype was recorded at least ten times. CDR3 nucleotide sequence: TGTGCCAGCAGCTTAGCGGCGGGAGGGCCAACAGATACGCAGTATTTT. Its protein is CASSLAAGGPTDTQYF. The chain uses TRBV7-8 and TRBJ2-3; 9 bases agree with TRBD2. Trimming cost V 0 bases and J 3 bases; bases outside gene matches: 4. Germline values: CDR1 SGHVS, CDR2 FQNEAQ. The CDR3 sequence is 16 residues long.

This clonotype was counted between two and nine times. The chain links TRBV29-1 to TRBJ2-7, with 7 nucleotides matching TRBD1. V gave up 6 bases and J gave up 2 bases; unmatched junction bases: 7. The CDR3 has 13 amino acids. Germline-derived CDR1 and CDR2 are SQVTM and ANQGSEA. The CDR3 spells CSVTTGSTYEQYF. The CDR3 DNA sequence: TGCAGCGTCACGACAGGGAGCACCTACGAGCAGTACTTC.

This clonotype turned up a few times. The CDR3 DNA sequence: TGCAGTGCTAGATTTGGCTCCTACAATGAGCAGTTCTTC. Residues: CSARFGSYNEQFF. The V call is TRBV20-1, the J call TRBJ2-1; D remains unclear. The CDR3 has 13 residues. Trimming took off 2 bases at V and 0 bases at J, with 5 bases between the two ends. The germline V gene has CDR1 DFQATT and CDR2 SNEGSKA (reference sequence).

The chain combines TRBV20-1 with TRBJ2-3; TRBD2 is a possible D gene (6 bases). Germline values: CDR1 DFQATT, CDR2 SNEGSKA (reference sequence). V was clipped by 7 bases and J by 3 bases, with 20 bases between them. The CDR3 extends over 15 amino acids. CDR3 nucleotide sequence: TGCAGTGTTACGAGCTTCCGGGAGTTAACAGATACGCAGTATTTT. It encodes CSVTSFRELTDTQYF.

This clonotype was recorded a few times. The chain joins TRBV5-6 to TRBJ2-4, with TRBD1 matching 8 bases. Germline trimming cut 5 bases from V and 6 bases from J; bases unmatched to any gene: 10. CDR3 length equals 15 residues. CDR1 is SGHDT and CDR2 is YYEEEE in the germline V gene. Written as DNA, the CDR3 is TGTGCCAGCAGTTTTACGAACAGGGGGAGAAACATTCAGTACTTC. Its protein product is CASSFTNRGRNIQYF.

The chain joins TRBV7-2 to TRBJ1-2, with 10 bases fitting TRBD1. The CDR3 contains 14 residues. Germline loops: CDR1 SGHTA, CDR2 FQGNSA. The J segment lost 8 bases and the V segment lost 3 bases, leaving 6 bases of the junction unmatched. The chain's CDR3 is CASSFTGTGEGYTF. Written as DNA, the CDR3 is TGTGCCAGCAGCTTCACCGGGACAGGGGAGGGCTACACCTTC. Variable domain in full (rest from reference TRBV7-2 and TRBJ1-2): GAGVSQSPSNKVTEKGKDVELRCDPISGHTALYWYRQSLGQGLEFLIYFQGNSAPDKSGLPSDRFSAERTGGSVSTLTIQRTQQEDSAVYLCASSFTGTGEGYTFGSGTRLTVV.

In its sample, this clonotype was seen a few times. This chain joins TRBV3-1 and TRBJ1-1; D is uncertain. This CDR3 has 13 amino acids. In germline, CDR1 is LGHDT, CDR2 YNNKEL (reference sequence). The V gene lost 0 bases and the J gene lost 1 base, with 3 bases spanning the gap. CDR3 in amino acids: CASSQDANTEAFF. Written as DNA, the CDR3 is TGTGCCAGCAGCCAAGATGCGAACACTGAAGCTTTCTTT.

The rearrangement joins TRBV4-1 to TRBJ1-3, with 8 bases fitting TRBD1. CDR3 length: 17 amino acids. V lost 3 bases and J lost 6; bases outside the gene matches: 13. Per the germline V gene, CDR1 is MGHRA and CDR2 is YSYEKL. The CDR3 coding sequence is TGCGCCAGCAGCCAGAAGGAAGGACAGGGTGACCAAAACACCATATATTTT. Protein: CASSQKEGQGDQNTIYF.

This clonotype was found a few times. The chain combines TRBV6-2 or TRBV6-3 with TRBJ2-7; 10 positions match TRBD1. Germline CDR1 reads MNHEY; CDR2 reads SVGEGT. The trim removed 6 bases at V and 6 bases at J, leaving 14 bases unmatched. The CDR3 is made up of 16 amino acids. This CDR3 is CASSRHDRGLEGEQYF. The DNA of the CDR3 is TGTGCCAGCAGCCGCCACGACAGGGGGCTTGAAGGCGAGCAGTACTTC.

This clonotype was observed a few times. The rearrangement links TRBV7-8 to TRBJ2-2; D is undetermined. This CDR3 comprises 14 residues. Looked up from germline, CDR1 is SGHVS and CDR2 is FQNEAQ. Trimming left V 1 base short and J 2 bases short, with 5 bases between. CDR3 sequence (DNA): TGTGCCAGCAGCTTAGTAGTCAACACCGGGGAGCTGTTTTTT. Its translation is CASSLVVNTGELFF.

The sample holds many counts of this clonotype. The CDR3 DNA sequence: TGTGCCACCCCCAAGCGACAAGAACTATGGCAGGGCGAACACAATGAGCAGTTCTTC. It encodes CATPKRQELWQGEHNEQFF. The V gene is TRBV11-1, the J gene TRBJ2-1; D is possibly TRBD1 (5 bases). There are 19 residues in the CDR3. The germline gives CDR1 SGHAT, CDR2 FQDESV (reference sequence). The V end was cut by 10 bases, the J end by 5 bases, with 33 bases between.

This chain links TRBV25-1 with TRBJ2-5; a possible D gene is TRBD1 (6 bases). CDR1 MGHDK and CDR2 SYGVNS come from the germline V gene. The CDR3 runs to 14 residues. V gave up 1 base and J gave up 2 bases, with 8 bases separating them. CDR3 DNA: TGTGCCAGCAGTGAATCAGGACAGCAAGAGACCCAGTACTTC. It yields the protein CASSESGQQETQYF.

The CDR3 spells CSARNQQGLNTEAFF. CDR3 coding DNA: TGCAGTGCTAGAAACCAACAGGGCCTGAACACTGAAGCTTTCTTT. The rearrangement uses TRBV20-1 and TRBJ1-1, with a weak D call TRBD1 (6 bases). Looked up from germline, CDR1 is DFQATT and CDR2 is SNEGSKA (reference sequence). Trimming pared 2 bases from V and 0 bases from J, leaving 13 bases between. This CDR3 has 15 residues.